These 19 T cell receptor beta chains share one sample of origin, sequenced in a study of T cells after yellow fever vaccination. TCRdb re-derived calls from the 5' RACE reads in MiXCR, one entry per CDR3 protein. The table shows 450,000 to 600,000 distinct CDR3 sequences, with about 15% occurring only once. This specimen was PBMCs, taken around 5 days after the first yellow fever vaccination. All receptors derive from a young man who received the YFV17D yellow fever vaccine.

The table lists this clonotype with a few counts. The genes are TRBV5-1 and TRBJ2-5; D unresolved. Trimming removed 0 bases at V and 4 bases at J, with 19 bases between. This CDR3 contains 17 residues. Germline CDR1 SGHRS, CDR2 YFSETQ. The CDR3 sequence: CASSLGGSVSERETQYF. In DNA form, the CDR3 reads TGCGCCAGCAGCTTGGGAGGCTCGGTCTCGGAGAGAGAGACCCAGTACTTC. The entire variable domain, with the rest obtained from reference TRBV5-1 and TRBJ2-5, is as follows: KAGVTQTPRYLIKTRGQQVTLSCSPISGHRSVSWYQQTPGQGLQFLFEYFSETQRNKGNFPGRFSGRQFSNSRSEMNVSTLELGDSALYLCASSLGGSVSERETQYFGPGTRLLVL.

This chain links TRBV4-1 with TRBJ2-1; 8 nucleotides match TRBD1. J was trimmed by 3 bases and V by 3 bases; bases with no gene match: 7. CDR3 length: 16 amino acids. Germline-derived CDR1 and CDR2 are MGHRA and YSYEKL. The DNA for the CDR3 is TGCGCCAGCAGCCAGAGGGGACAGGATCACTACAATGAGCAGTTCTTC. Amino acids: CASSQRGQDHYNEQFF.

Concerning this clonotype: One junction end does not reproduce the germline sequence, and a read error may be involved. The CDR3 DNA reads TGTGCTAGCAGCAAACAGGGGGTGGGAGAGACCCAGTACTTC. Translation: CASSKQGVGETQYF. This rearrangement joins TRBV7-7 to TRBJ2-5; TRBD1 aligns across 8 bases. The CDR3 loop spans 14 amino acids. Looked up from germline, CDR1 is SSHAT and CDR2 is FNYEAQ (reference sequence).

This clonotype occurred many times. The chain uses TRBV7-2 and TRBJ1-5, with D hard to call. The CDR3 is 14 amino acids. Germline V gene lookup returns CDR1 SGHTA and CDR2 FQGNSA. The germline V and J ends were trimmed by 0 bases and 3 bases, with 6 bases remaining between them. CDR3 nucleotide sequence: TGTGCCAGCAGCTTAGCAGGTTTCAATCAGCCCCAGCATTTT. Amino acid sequence: CASSLAGFNQPQHF.

This chain connects TRBV7-6 to TRBJ2-7; D possibly corresponds to TRBD2 (5 bases). The V end was cut by 2 bases, the J end by 3 bases, with 8 bases between. This CDR3 has 13 residues. Per germline, CDR1 SGHVS and CDR2 FNYEAQ. The DNA for the CDR3 is TGTGCCAGCAGCTTACAGGCGGGCTACGAGCAGTACGTC. Translated: CASSLQAGYEQYV.

This clonotype was seen only a few times. V usage is TRBV28 and J usage is TRBJ2-1; D ambiguous. Germline CDR1 reads MDHEN; CDR2 reads SYDVKM. V shed 1 base and J shed 0 bases, with 10 bases lying between them. This CDR3 contains 16 residues. The CDR3 DNA reads TGTGCCAGCAGTTTATTGGGGAAAAGCTCCTACAATGAGCAGTTCTTC. Translating gives CASSLLGKSSYNEQFF.

The table lists this clonotype with a count of one. The gene calls are TRBV29-1 and TRBJ2-1; possible D gene TRBD2, 5 bases. The CDR3 loop spans 14 amino acids. V lost 3 bases to trimming and J lost 7 bases, with 16 bases between them. Germline lookup yields CDR1 SQVTM and CDR2 ANQGSEA. The CDR3 is CSVDSQRWGNEQFF. In nucleotides, the CDR3 is TGCAGCGTTGATTCCCAGCGGTGGGGAAATGAGCAGTTCTTC.

This sequence joins TRBV11-1 and TRBJ2-1; the match to TRBD2 covers 11 bases. The trim removed 2 bases at V and 6 bases at J, leaving 15 bases unmatched. This CDR3 spans 19 amino acids. Germline V CDR1 and CDR2: SGHAT, FQDESV (reference sequence). The CDR3 sequence: CASSLYLAGGPAPGNEQFF. Written as DNA, the CDR3 is TGTGCCAGCAGCTTATACCTAGCGGGGGGCCCCGCCCCAGGCAATGAGCAGTTCTTC. The variable domain in full, completed from reference TRBV11-1 and TRBJ2-1, reads EAEVAQSPRYKITEKSQAVAFWCDPISGHATLYWYRQILGQGPELLVQFQDESVVDDSQLPKDRFSAERLKGVDSTLKIQPAELGDSAMYLCASSLYLAGGPAPGNEQFFGPGTRLTVL.

In its sample, this clonotype was seen many times. This rearrangement joins TRBV7-3 to TRBJ2-1; no reliable D call. The CDR3 runs to 12 residues. Germline V gene data show CDR1 as SGHTA and CDR2 as FQGTGA. V lost 5 bases to trimming and J lost 5 bases, with 7 bases between them. The CDR3 loop reads CASSSMNNEQFF. CDR3 coding DNA: TGTGCCAGCAGCAGTATGAACAATGAGCAGTTCTTC.

The chain recombines TRBV6-1 with TRBJ1-1, with D unclear. CDR3 length equals 14 residues. Germline V gene data show CDR1 as MNHNS and CDR2 as SASEGT. V was pared by 5 bases and J by 6 bases, with 16 bases between. DNA for the CDR3: TGTGCCAGCAGTCCAACGTACGACAAGTCTGAAGCTTTCTTT. This codes for CASSPTYDKSEAFF.

This clonotype was counted between two and nine times. The chain recombines TRBV5-1 with TRBJ2-6; D perhaps matches TRBD2 (6 bases). Germline values: CDR1 SGHRS, CDR2 YFSETQ. The CDR3 is 19 amino acids. V was shortened by 0 bases and J by 1 base, with 17 bases between the two germline ends. CDR3 in DNA: TGCGCCAGCAGCTTGGGCTTCCCCGGGGGTTATTCTGGGGCCAACGTCCTGACTTTC. The encoded protein is CASSLGFPGGYSGANVLTF. Full variable domain (missing parts from reference TRBV5-1 and TRBJ2-6): KAGVTQTPRYLIKTRGQQVTLSCSPISGHRSVSWYQQTPGQGLQFLFEYFSETQRNKGNFPGRFSGRQFSNSRSEMNVSTLELGDSALYLCASSLGFPGGYSGANVLTFGAGSRLTVL.

CDR3 nucleotide sequence: TGTGCCAGCAGCTTTATGGCCGACAATGAGCAGTTCTTC. Translating gives CASSFMADNEQFF. The V and J genes are TRBV7-2 and TRBJ2-1, with D hard to call. Germline values: CDR1 SGHTA, CDR2 FQGNSA. The CDR3 totals 13 residues. The V end lost 3 bases, the J end lost 5 bases, and 8 bases lay between the germline ends.

V gene TRBV24-1 combines with J gene TRBJ1-4, with 8 bases that match TRBD1. This CDR3 has 16 amino acids. V gave up 4 bases and J gave up 8 bases; unmatched junction bases: 11. Germline lookup yields CDR1 KGHDR and CDR2 SFDVKD. CDR3 protein: CATSEDKDRVKEKLFF. In DNA form, the CDR3 reads TGTGCCACCAGTGAAGATAAGGACAGGGTGAAGGAAAAACTGTTTTTT.

This clonotype was picked up a small number of times. It may be a read error: a sequence one base away is much more abundant. The chain has TRBV5-4 and TRBJ2-1; D is unresolved. Germline CDR1 and CDR2: SGHNT and YYREEE (reference sequence). CDR3 length: 11 residues. V dropped 1 base and J dropped 8 bases, with 4 bases sitting between them. The CDR3 is CASSLMDEQFF. CDR3 bases: TGTGCCAGCAGCTTGATGGATGAGCAGTTCTTC.

The chain has TRBV7-2 and TRBJ2-7; D gene unclear. V was trimmed by 0 bases and J by 3 bases, leaving 12 bases between them. This CDR3 spans 15 amino acids. Looked up from germline, CDR1 is SGHTA and CDR2 is FQGNSA. Here the CDR3 reads CASSLADEPSYEQYV. In nucleotides, the CDR3 is TGTGCCAGCAGCTTAGCGGACGAGCCGAGCTACGAGCAGTACGTC.

The V and J genes are TRBV7-3 and TRBJ2-3, with 9 bases aligning to TRBD2. This CDR3 is built from 15 residues. Germline V lookup: CDR1 SGHTA, CDR2 FQGTGA. Trimming removed 5 bases from V and 5 bases from J; junction bases left unmatched: 8. The CDR3: CASSRERGARDTQYF. CDR3 in DNA: TGTGCCAGCAGCCGCGAGCGGGGGGCTCGAGATACGCAGTATTTT.

This clonotype was seen repeatedly, ten times or more. V usage is TRBV7-2 and J usage is TRBJ1-4; the D gene is possibly TRBD1 (6 bases). CDR3 length: 13 residues. Trimming removed 4 bases at V and 8 bases at J, with 11 bases between. The germline V gene encodes CDR1 SGHTA and CDR2 FQGNSA. The CDR3 coding sequence is TGTGCCAGCAGCTCGGGGACAAGGGAAAAACTGTTTTTT. Encoded protein: CASSSGTREKLFF.

This clonotype was detected a few times. The V call is TRBV7-2, the J call TRBJ1-4, with D tentatively TRBD1 (5 bases). The germline V and J ends were trimmed by 6 bases and 3 bases, with 11 bases remaining between them. The CDR3 runs to 14 residues. CDR1 is SGHTA and CDR2 is FQGNSA in the germline V gene. The DNA for the CDR3 is TGTGCCAGCAGAGAGGGGCCAGCTAATGAAAAACTGTTTTTT. Amino acid sequence: CASREGPANEKLFF.

There are a few counts of this clonotype. This CDR3 is CASSQVASGGGTDTQYF. In DNA, the CDR3 is TGTGCCAGCAGCCAAGTGGCTAGCGGGGGGGGCACAGATACGCAGTATTTT. The chain uses TRBV3-1 and TRBJ2-3, with 12 bases matching TRBD2. V gave up 1 base and J gave up 1 base; unmatched junction bases: 3. Germline loops: CDR1 LGHDT, CDR2 YNNKEL (reference sequence). The CDR3 is 17 amino acids.